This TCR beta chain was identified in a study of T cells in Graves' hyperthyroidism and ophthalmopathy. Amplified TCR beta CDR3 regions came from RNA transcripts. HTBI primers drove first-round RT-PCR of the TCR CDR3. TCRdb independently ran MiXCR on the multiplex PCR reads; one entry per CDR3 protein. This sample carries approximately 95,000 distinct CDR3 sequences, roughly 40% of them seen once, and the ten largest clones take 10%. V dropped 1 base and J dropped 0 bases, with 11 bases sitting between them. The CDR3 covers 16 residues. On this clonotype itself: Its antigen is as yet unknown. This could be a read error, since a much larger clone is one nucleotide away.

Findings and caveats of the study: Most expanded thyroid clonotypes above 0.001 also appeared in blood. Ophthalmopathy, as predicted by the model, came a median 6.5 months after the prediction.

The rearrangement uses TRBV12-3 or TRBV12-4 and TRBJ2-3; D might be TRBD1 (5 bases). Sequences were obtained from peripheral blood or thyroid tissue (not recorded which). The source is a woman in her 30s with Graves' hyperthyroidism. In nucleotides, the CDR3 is TGTGCCAGCAGTTTAGATGCTCAGGGAAGCACAGATACGCAGTATTTT. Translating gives CASSLDAQGSTDTQYF.